Here is one TCR beta chain with its context. Its antigen is not identified. The sample belongs to a study of cytomegalovirus exposure and HLA in healthy donors. Study outcomes and limitations: Rarity characterized most TCR sequences, yet some public TCRs appeared in many donors.

PCR involved 60 Vbeta and 13 Jbeta primers. Some clones are missing from TCRdb's copy, which holds only in-frame ones; the method was immunoSEQ multiplex PCR. The repertoire includes roughly 150,000 clones, 60% to 80% of them detected once, and approximately 14% sits in the top ten. The V gene's germline CDR1 is MNHNS and CDR2 SASEGT. The CDR3 spans 17 residues. Trimming shortened V by 3 bases and J by 3 bases, and 18 bases separated the two germline ends. Healthy bone marrow donors made up the cohort. The sample taken for sequencing was PBMCs. This TCR was sampled from a woman between 40 and 50 years old in good health and CMV-seronegative. J is TRBJ2-4 and V is TRBV6-1; D remains ambiguous. The CDR3 loop is CASSDGGSVLFKNIQYF. DNA of the CDR3: TGTGCCAGCAGTGACGGCGGATCGGTGCTTTTCAAAAACATTCAGTACTTC.